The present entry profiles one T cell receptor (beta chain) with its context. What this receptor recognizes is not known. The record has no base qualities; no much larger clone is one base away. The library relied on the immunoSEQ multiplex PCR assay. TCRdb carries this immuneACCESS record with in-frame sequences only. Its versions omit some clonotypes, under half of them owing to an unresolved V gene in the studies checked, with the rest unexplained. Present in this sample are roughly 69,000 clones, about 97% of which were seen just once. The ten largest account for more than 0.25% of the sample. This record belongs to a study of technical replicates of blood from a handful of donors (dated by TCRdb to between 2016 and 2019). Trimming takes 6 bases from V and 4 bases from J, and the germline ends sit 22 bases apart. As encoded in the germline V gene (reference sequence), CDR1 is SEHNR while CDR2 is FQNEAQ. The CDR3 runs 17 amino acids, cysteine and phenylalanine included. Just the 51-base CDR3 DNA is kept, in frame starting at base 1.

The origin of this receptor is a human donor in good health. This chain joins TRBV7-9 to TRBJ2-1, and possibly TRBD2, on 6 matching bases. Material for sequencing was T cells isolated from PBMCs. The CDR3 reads CASRQTSGTSIYNEQFF. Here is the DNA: TGTGCCAGCAGGCAGACTAGTGGCACCAGTATTTACAATGAGCAGTTCTTC.